This is a list of T cell receptor beta chains from one sample in a study of blood T cell repertoires in COVID-19. Profiled with immunoSEQ multiplex PCR; TCRdb holds only in-frame clones, not every one. Among about 53,000 clones, roughly nine tenths were seen once, and the ten largest hold 2.5% to 3.5%. Sequenced: peripheral blood. The receptors were gathered from a human donor in a cohort sampled during active COVID-19. The CDR3 runs from the conserved cysteine through the conserved F or W. Fields, in order: V gene, CDR3 length, D gene, clone size, J gene, CDR3 protein, CDR3 DNA. D genes are given only for firm matches. Expanded clones get a size class; other rows say once, few or many, or leave the size out.

V gene: TRBV5-1; CDR3 length: 14; D gene: TRBD2; clone size: once; J gene: TRBJ2-3; CDR3 protein: CASSLAVSSDTQYF; CDR3 DNA: TGCGCCAGCTCACTAGCGGTTTCATCAGATACGCAGTATTTT
V gene: TRBV11-2; CDR3 length: 19; D gene: TRBD1; clone size: -; J gene: TRBJ2-3; CDR3 protein: CASSLAGQGGGNVTDTQYF; CDR3 DNA: TGTGCCAGCAGCTTAGCTGGACAGGGAGGCGGGAATGTCACAGATACGCAGTATTTT
V gene: TRBV28; CDR3 length: 14; D gene: -; clone size: -; J gene: TRBJ2-1; CDR3 protein: CASSFLADYNEQFF; CDR3 DNA: TGTGCCAGCAGTTTTTTAGCGGACTACAATGAGCAGTTCTTC
V gene: TRBV28; CDR3 length: 17; D gene: TRBD2; clone size: -; J gene: TRBJ2-7; CDR3 protein: CASSLFWLAGGNHEQYF; CDR3 DNA: TGTGCCAGCAGTTTATTTTGGCTAGCGGGAGGTAACCACGAGCAGTACTTC
V gene: TRBV9; CDR3 length: 15; D gene: -; clone size: -; J gene: TRBJ1-1; CDR3 protein: CASTSFPGGNTEAFF; CDR3 DNA: TGTGCCAGCACCTCCTTCCCGGGAGGGAACACTGAAGCTTTCTTT
V gene: TRBV21-1; CDR3 length: 16; D gene: -; clone size: -; J gene: TRBJ1-5; CDR3 protein: CASSKQVRQLFQPQHF; CDR3 DNA: TGTGCCAGCAGCAAACAGGTAAGGCAGCTTTTTCAGCCCCAGCATTTT
V gene: TRBV9; CDR3 length: 14; D gene: TRBD1; clone size: -; J gene: TRBJ2-7; CDR3 protein: CASSGDRGFYEQYF; CDR3 DNA: TGTGCCAGCAGCGGGGACAGGGGTTTTTACGAGCAGTACTTC
V gene: TRBV19; CDR3 length: 16; D gene: TRBD1; clone size: -; J gene: TRBJ1-5; CDR3 protein: CASSRVPGQGRSPQHF; CDR3 DNA: TGTGCCAGTAGCCGAGTACCGGGACAGGGGCGTTCGCCCCAGCATTTT
V gene: TRBV18; CDR3 length: 14; D gene: TRBD2; clone size: -; J gene: TRBJ2-3; CDR3 protein: CASSLREGTDTQYF; CDR3 DNA: TGTGCCAGCTCCCTCCGGGAGGGCACAGATACGCAGTATTTT
V gene: TRBV19; CDR3 length: 15; D gene: TRBD1; clone size: -; J gene: TRBJ2-7; CDR3 protein: CASSTGQGSGYEQYF; CDR3 DNA: TGTGCCAGTAGTACCGGACAGGGATCTGGCTACGAGCAGTACTTC
V gene: TRBV29-1; CDR3 length: 14; D gene: TRBD2; clone size: -; J gene: TRBJ2-1; CDR3 protein: CSVATSGLVNEQFF; CDR3 DNA: TGCAGCGTTGCCACTAGCGGTCTAGTCAATGAGCAGTTCTTC
V gene: TRBV6-5; CDR3 length: 15; D gene: TRBD2; clone size: -; J gene: TRBJ2-7; CDR3 protein: CAISRLAHNFYEQYF; CDR3 DNA: TGTGCCATTTCGCGACTAGCTCATAACTTCTACGAGCAGTACTTC
V gene: TRBV5-5; CDR3 length: 14; D gene: -; clone size: -; J gene: TRBJ2-1; CDR3 protein: CASSLVRQLNEQFF; CDR3 DNA: TGTGCCAGCAGCTTGGTGCGACAGCTCAATGAGCAGTTCTTC
V gene: TRBV18; CDR3 length: 14; D gene: -; clone size: -; J gene: TRBJ1-4; CDR3 protein: CASSPLQHNEKLFF; CDR3 DNA: TGTGCCAGCTCACCACTACAGCATAATGAAAAACTGTTTTTT
V gene: TRBV11-3; CDR3 length: 13; D gene: -; clone size: -; J gene: TRBJ2-5; CDR3 protein: CASSLRGRVTQYF; CDR3 DNA: TGTGCCAGCAGCTTAAGGGGGAGGGTGACCCAGTACTTC
V gene: TRBV7-8; CDR3 length: 12; D gene: -; clone size: -; J gene: TRBJ2-7; CDR3 protein: CASSGTGLEKYF; CDR3 DNA: TGTGCCAGCAGCGGAACAGGGTTGGAGAAGTACTTC
V gene: TRBV5-1; CDR3 length: 16; D gene: -; clone size: -; J gene: TRBJ2-2; CDR3 protein: CASSLEFAGSAGELFF; CDR3 DNA: TGCGCCAGCAGCTTGGAATTCGCGGGTTCGGCCGGGGAGCTGTTTTTT
V gene: TRBV5-4; CDR3 length: 18; D gene: TRBD2; clone size: -; J gene: TRBJ2-5; CDR3 protein: CASSGRLAGGQYQETQYF; CDR3 DNA: TGTGCCAGCAGCGGCCGACTAGCGGGGGGCCAATACCAAGAGACCCAGTACTTC
V gene: TRBV9; CDR3 length: 14; D gene: -; clone size: -; J gene: TRBJ2-7; CDR3 protein: CASSVDGEVYEQYF; CDR3 DNA: TGTGCCAGCAGCGTAGATGGAGAAGTCTACGAGCAGTACTTC
V gene: TRBV27; CDR3 length: 15; D gene: TRBD2; clone size: -; J gene: TRBJ2-1; CDR3 protein: CASSPGLAGGNEQFF; CDR3 DNA: TGTGCCAGCAGCCCTGGTTTAGCGGGGGGGAATGAGCAGTTCTTC
V gene: TRBV7-2; CDR3 length: 15; D gene: TRBD2; clone size: -; J gene: TRBJ2-3; CDR3 protein: CASSLDSGGADTQYF; CDR3 DNA: TGTGCCAGCAGCTTAGATAGCGGGGGCGCAGATACGCAGTATTTT
V gene: TRBV7-2; CDR3 length: 15; D gene: TRBD2; clone size: -; J gene: TRBJ2-1; CDR3 protein: CASSFVAGGRNEQFF; CDR3 DNA: TGTGCCAGCAGCTTCGTAGCGGGGGGGAGGAATGAGCAGTTCTTC
V gene: TRBV4-3; CDR3 length: 14; D gene: -; clone size: -; J gene: TRBJ1-1; CDR3 protein: CASSQYQGITEAFF; CDR3 DNA: TGCGCCAGCAGCCAATACCAGGGAATCACTGAAGCTTTCTTT
V gene: TRBV18; CDR3 length: 14; D gene: TRBD1; clone size: few; J gene: TRBJ2-7; CDR3 protein: CASSRGQGISEQYF; CDR3 DNA: TGTGCCAGCTCCCGCGGACAGGGAATTTCCGAGCAGTACTTC
V gene: TRBV27; CDR3 length: 13; D gene: -; clone size: once; J gene: TRBJ2-7; CDR3 protein: CASSLTKGYEQYF; CDR3 DNA: TGTGCCAGCAGTTTAACCAAGGGGTATGAGCAGTACTTC
V gene: TRBV4-3; CDR3 length: 12; D gene: TRBD2; clone size: -; J gene: TRBJ2-1; CDR3 protein: CASSGGGLARFF; CDR3 DNA: TGCGCCAGCAGCGGAGGGGGACTAGCGCGTTTCTTC
V gene: TRBV18; CDR3 length: 14; D gene: TRBD1; clone size: -; J gene: TRBJ2-1; CDR3 protein: CASSQNVDRNEQFF; CDR3 DNA: TGTGCCAGCTCGCAAAACGTGGACAGGAATGAGCAGTTCTTC
V gene: TRBV5-4; CDR3 length: 14; D gene: TRBD1; clone size: -; J gene: TRBJ1-2; CDR3 protein: CASSPPNTGDGYTF; CDR3 DNA: TGTGCCAGCAGCCCTCCTAATACAGGGGATGGCTACACCTTC
V gene: TRBV5-1; CDR3 length: 14; D gene: TRBD1; clone size: once; J gene: TRBJ2-3; CDR3 protein: CASSFGQVTDTQYF; CDR3 DNA: TGCGCCAGCAGCTTTGGACAGGTTACTGATACGCAGTATTTT
V gene: TRBV30; CDR3 length: 13; D gene: TRBD2; clone size: -; J gene: TRBJ2-7; CDR3 protein: CAWSTGRQNEQYF; CDR3 DNA: TGTGCCTGGAGTACCGGGAGGCAGAACGAGCAGTACTTC
V gene: TRBV4-1; CDR3 length: 14; D gene: -; clone size: few; J gene: TRBJ2-1; CDR3 protein: CASSPRESVNEQFF; CDR3 DNA: TGCGCCAGCAGCCCCCGGGAGTCGGTAAATGAGCAGTTCTTC
V gene: TRBV6-2/TRBV6-3; CDR3 length: 17; D gene: TRBD1; clone size: -; J gene: TRBJ2-4; CDR3 protein: CASSYSKGANSKNIQYF; CDR3 DNA: TGTGCCAGCAGTTACTCAAAGGGGGCGAATAGTAAAAACATTCAGTACTTC
V gene: TRBV12-3/TRBV12-4; CDR3 length: 12; D gene: TRBD1; clone size: once; J gene: TRBJ1-1; CDR3 protein: CASSSQDREAFF; CDR3 DNA: TGTGCCAGCAGTTCCCAGGACAGGGAAGCTTTCTTT
V gene: TRBV24-1; CDR3 length: 12; D gene: TRBD1; clone size: once; J gene: TRBJ2-7; CDR3 protein: CATSRDSYEQYF; CDR3 DNA: TGTGCCACCAGTCGGGACAGCTACGAGCAGTACTTC
V gene: TRBV5-1; CDR3 length: 15; D gene: TRBD2; clone size: -; J gene: TRBJ2-3; CDR3 protein: CASQSLAASTDTQYF; CDR3 DNA: TGCGCCAGCCAGTCACTAGCGGCTAGCACAGATACGCAGTATTTT
V gene: TRBV25-1; CDR3 length: 15; D gene: -; clone size: -; J gene: TRBJ1-1; CDR3 protein: CASSSVKGDNTEAFF; CDR3 DNA: TGTGCCAGCAGTAGTGTCAAGGGGGACAACACTGAAGCTTTCTTT
V gene: TRBV7-9; CDR3 length: 16; D gene: -; clone size: -; J gene: TRBJ2-6; CDR3 protein: CASSFPQRSGANVLTF; CDR3 DNA: TGTGCCAGCAGCTTCCCTCAGCGGTCTGGGGCCAACGTCCTGACTTTC
V gene: TRBV5-6; CDR3 length: 13; D gene: -; clone size: -; J gene: TRBJ2-3; CDR3 protein: CASSFGLTDTQYF; CDR3 DNA: TGTGCCAGCAGCTTCGGGTTGACAGATACGCAGTATTTT
V gene: TRBV19; CDR3 length: 14; D gene: -; clone size: -; J gene: TRBJ2-3; CDR3 protein: CASSVGLYPDTQYF; CDR3 DNA: TGTGCCAGTAGCGTGGGACTCTATCCAGATACGCAGTATTTT
V gene: TRBV6-5; CDR3 length: 14; D gene: TRBD1; clone size: -; J gene: TRBJ2-1; CDR3 protein: CASIPGQGANEQFF; CDR3 DNA: TGTGCCAGCATTCCGGGACAGGGGGCGAATGAGCAGTTCTTC
V gene: TRBV5-8; CDR3 length: 15; D gene: -; clone size: -; J gene: TRBJ2-1; CDR3 protein: CASHGGTAGWNEQFF; CDR3 DNA: TGTGCCAGCCATGGGGGGACGGCGGGGTGGAATGAGCAGTTCTTC
V gene: TRBV20-1; CDR3 length: 11; D gene: -; clone size: once; J gene: TRBJ2-1; CDR3 protein: CSATGSNEQFF; CDR3 DNA: TGCAGTGCCACAGGCTCCAATGAGCAGTTCTTC
V gene: TRBV4-3; CDR3 length: 16; D gene: TRBD2; clone size: -; J gene: TRBJ2-3; CDR3 protein: CASSPGLAGVGDTQYF; CDR3 DNA: TGCGCCAGCAGCCCCGGACTAGCGGGGGTCGGAGATACGCAGTATTTT
V gene: TRBV5-5; CDR3 length: 13; D gene: -; clone size: -; J gene: TRBJ2-3; CDR3 protein: CASTIGRADTQYF; CDR3 DNA: TGTGCCAGCACCATCGGTCGGGCAGATACGCAGTATTTT
V gene: TRBV5-1; CDR3 length: 18; D gene: TRBD2; clone size: -; J gene: TRBJ2-4; CDR3 protein: CASSLGLAGGLAKNIQYF; CDR3 DNA: TGCGCCAGCAGCTTGGGACTAGCGGGAGGGTTAGCCAAAAACATTCAGTACTTC
V gene: TRBV24-1; CDR3 length: 12; D gene: -; clone size: -; J gene: TRBJ1-2; CDR3 protein: CATSAGGYGYTF; CDR3 DNA: TGTGCCACCAGTGCGGGGGGCTATGGCTACACCTTC
V gene: TRBV28; CDR3 length: 15; D gene: -; clone size: -; J gene: TRBJ1-5; CDR3 protein: CASSPTGLSNQPQHF; CDR3 DNA: TGTGCCAGCAGCCCAACAGGGCTTAGCAATCAGCCCCAGCATTTT
V gene: TRBV2; CDR3 length: 12; D gene: -; clone size: -; J gene: TRBJ1-1; CDR3 protein: CASSDYSPGTFF; CDR3 DNA: TGTGCCAGCAGTGACTATTCCCCCGGGACTTTCTTT
V gene: TRBV2; CDR3 length: 17; D gene: -; clone size: -; J gene: TRBJ1-1; CDR3 protein: CASSEFQLREVNTEAFF; CDR3 DNA: TGTGCCAGCAGTGAATTTCAATTGCGGGAAGTAAACACTGAAGCTTTCTTT
V gene: TRBV7-8; CDR3 length: 15; D gene: -; clone size: once; J gene: TRBJ2-6; CDR3 protein: CAFTRGSAGANVLTF; CDR3 DNA: TGTGCCTTTACCCGGGGAAGCGCTGGGGCCAACGTCCTGACTTTC
V gene: TRBV9; CDR3 length: 17; D gene: TRBD2; clone size: -; J gene: TRBJ2-3; CDR3 protein: CASSAETSGGGLDTQYF; CDR3 DNA: TGTGCCAGCAGCGCTGAGACTAGCGGGGGGGGCCTCGATACGCAGTATTTT